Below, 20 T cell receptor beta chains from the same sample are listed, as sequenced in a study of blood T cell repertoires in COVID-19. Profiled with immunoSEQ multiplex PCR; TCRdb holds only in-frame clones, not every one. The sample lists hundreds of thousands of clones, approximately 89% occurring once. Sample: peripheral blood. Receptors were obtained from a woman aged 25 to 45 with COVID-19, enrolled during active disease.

DNA for the CDR3: TGTGCCAGCAGCCCAGGGAGGGGCTACGAGCAGTACTTC. It translates to CASSPGRGYEQYF. J is TRBJ2-7 and V is TRBV14, with 7 bases fitting TRBD2. After removal of 4 bases from V and 3 bases from J, the junction contained 3 bases not matched to a gene. This CDR3 is built from 13 residues. Germline values: CDR1 SGHDN, CDR2 FVKESK.

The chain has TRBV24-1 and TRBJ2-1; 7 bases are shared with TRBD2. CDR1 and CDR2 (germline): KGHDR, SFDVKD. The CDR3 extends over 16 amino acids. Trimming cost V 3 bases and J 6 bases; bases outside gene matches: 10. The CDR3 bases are TGTGCCACCAGTGATGACTATGCGGGAGCGTCCAATGAGCAGTTCTTC. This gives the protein CATSDDYAGASNEQFF.

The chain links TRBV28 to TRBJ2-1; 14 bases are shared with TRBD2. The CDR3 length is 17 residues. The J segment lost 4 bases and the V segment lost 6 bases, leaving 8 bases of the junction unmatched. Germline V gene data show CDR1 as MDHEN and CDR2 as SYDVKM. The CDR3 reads CASSRLAGGSRYNEQFF. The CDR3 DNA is TGTGCCAGCAGCCGACTAGCGGGGGGGAGCAGATACAATGAGCAGTTCTTC.

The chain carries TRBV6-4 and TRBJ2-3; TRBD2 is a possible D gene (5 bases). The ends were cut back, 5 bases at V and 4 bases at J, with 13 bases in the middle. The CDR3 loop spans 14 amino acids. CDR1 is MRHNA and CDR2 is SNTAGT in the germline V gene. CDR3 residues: CASSPTSLADTQYF. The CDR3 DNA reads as TGTGCCAGCAGTCCCACTAGTTTGGCAGATACGCAGTATTTT.

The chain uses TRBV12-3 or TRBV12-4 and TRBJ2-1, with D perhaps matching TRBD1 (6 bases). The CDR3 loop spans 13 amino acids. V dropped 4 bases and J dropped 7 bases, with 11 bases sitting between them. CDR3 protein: CASSSTGLNEQFF. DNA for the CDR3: TGTGCCAGCAGTTCTACAGGGCTTAATGAGCAGTTCTTC.

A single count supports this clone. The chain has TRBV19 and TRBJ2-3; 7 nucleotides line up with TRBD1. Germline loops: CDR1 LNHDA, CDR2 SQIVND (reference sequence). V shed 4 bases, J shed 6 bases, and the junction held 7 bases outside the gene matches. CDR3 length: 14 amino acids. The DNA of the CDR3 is TGTGCCAGTAGTAGCAACAGGGGATCGGATACGCAGTATTTT. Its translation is CASSSNRGSDTQYF.

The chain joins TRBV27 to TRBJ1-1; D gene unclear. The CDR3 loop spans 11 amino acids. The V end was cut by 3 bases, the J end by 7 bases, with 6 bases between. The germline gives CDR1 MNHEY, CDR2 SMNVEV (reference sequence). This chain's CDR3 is CASSLRGEAFF. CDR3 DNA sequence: TGTGCCAGCAGTTTGCGGGGTGAAGCTTTCTTT.

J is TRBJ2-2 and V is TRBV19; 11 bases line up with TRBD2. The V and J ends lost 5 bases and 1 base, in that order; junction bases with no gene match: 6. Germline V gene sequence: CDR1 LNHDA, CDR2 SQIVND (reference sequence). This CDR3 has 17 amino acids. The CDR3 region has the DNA TGTGCCAGTAGTCCCCGAGGACTAGCGGGGAACACCGGGGAGCTGTTTTTT. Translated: CASSPRGLAGNTGELFF.

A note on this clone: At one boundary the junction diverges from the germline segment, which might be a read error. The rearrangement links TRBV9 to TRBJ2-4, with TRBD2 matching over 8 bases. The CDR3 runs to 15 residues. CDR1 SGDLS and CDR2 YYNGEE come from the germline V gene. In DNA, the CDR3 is TGTGCCAGCAGCGTAGCTGCCAGCGGGGGCACCCCGCAGAGTTTC. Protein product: CASSVAASGGTPQSF.

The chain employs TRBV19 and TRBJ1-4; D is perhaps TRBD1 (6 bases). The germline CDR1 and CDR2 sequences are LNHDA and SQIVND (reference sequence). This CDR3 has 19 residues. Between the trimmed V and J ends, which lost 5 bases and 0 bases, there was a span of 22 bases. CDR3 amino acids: CASSPRWDTRPATNEKLFF. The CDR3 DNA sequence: TGTGCCAGTAGTCCCCGCTGGGACACCCGTCCGGCAACTAATGAAAAACTGTTTTTT.

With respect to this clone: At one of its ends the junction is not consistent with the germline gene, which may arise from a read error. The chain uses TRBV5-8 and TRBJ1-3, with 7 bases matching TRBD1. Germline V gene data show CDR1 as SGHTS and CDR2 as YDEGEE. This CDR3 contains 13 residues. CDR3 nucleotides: TGTGCCAGCAGCTTGAGACAGGGAAGCCCAGGAAATTTT. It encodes CASSLRQGSPGNF.

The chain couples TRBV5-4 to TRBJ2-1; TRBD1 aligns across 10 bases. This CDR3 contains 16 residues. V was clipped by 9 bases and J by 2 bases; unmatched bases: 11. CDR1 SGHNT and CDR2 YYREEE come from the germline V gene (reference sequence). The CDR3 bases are TGTGCCACCGACAGGGGACAGGGGACAACCTACAATGAGCAGTTCTTC. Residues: CATDRGQGTTYNEQFF.

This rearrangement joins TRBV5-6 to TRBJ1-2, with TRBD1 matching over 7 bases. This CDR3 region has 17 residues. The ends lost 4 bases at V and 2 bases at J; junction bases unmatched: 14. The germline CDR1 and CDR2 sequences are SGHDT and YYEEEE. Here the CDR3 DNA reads TGTGCCAGCAGCCTCTATGACAGGGATGAACCCAACTATGGCTACACCTTC. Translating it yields CASSLYDRDEPNYGYTF.

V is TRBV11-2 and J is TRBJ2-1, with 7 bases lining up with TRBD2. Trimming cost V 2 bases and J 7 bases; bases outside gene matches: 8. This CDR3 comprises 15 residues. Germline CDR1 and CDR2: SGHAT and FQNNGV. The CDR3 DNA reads TGTGCCAGCAGCTTACCTGGGGACTATCTAAATGAGCAGTTCTTC. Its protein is CASSLPGDYLNEQFF.

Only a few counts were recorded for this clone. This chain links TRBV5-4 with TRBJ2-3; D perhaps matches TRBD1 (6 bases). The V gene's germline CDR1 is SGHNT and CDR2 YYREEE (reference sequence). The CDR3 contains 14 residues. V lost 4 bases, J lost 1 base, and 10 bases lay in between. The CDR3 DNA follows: TGTGCCAGCAGCGGGGCAGGGGGCACAGATACGCAGTATTTT. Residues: CASSGAGGTDTQYF.

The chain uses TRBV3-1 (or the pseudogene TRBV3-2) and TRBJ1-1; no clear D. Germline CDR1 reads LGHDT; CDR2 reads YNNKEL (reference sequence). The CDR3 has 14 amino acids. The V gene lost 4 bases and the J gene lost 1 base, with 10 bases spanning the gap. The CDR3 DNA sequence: TGTGCCAGCAGCCGAAGACATCAGAACACTGAAGCTTTCTTT. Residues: CASSRRHQNTEAFF.

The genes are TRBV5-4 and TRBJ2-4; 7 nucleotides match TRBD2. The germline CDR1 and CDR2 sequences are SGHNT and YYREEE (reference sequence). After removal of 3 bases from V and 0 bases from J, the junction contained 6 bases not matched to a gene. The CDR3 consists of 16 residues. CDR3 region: CASSYERGVAKNIQYF. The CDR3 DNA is TGTGCCAGCAGCTATGAGCGGGGTGTAGCCAAAAACATTCAGTACTTC. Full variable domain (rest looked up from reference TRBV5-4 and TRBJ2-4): ETGVTQSPTHLIKTRGQQVTLRCSSQSGHNTVSWYQQALGQGPQFIFQYYREEENGRGNFPPRFSGLQFPNYSSELNVNALELDDSALYLCASSYERGVAKNIQYFGAGTRLSVL.

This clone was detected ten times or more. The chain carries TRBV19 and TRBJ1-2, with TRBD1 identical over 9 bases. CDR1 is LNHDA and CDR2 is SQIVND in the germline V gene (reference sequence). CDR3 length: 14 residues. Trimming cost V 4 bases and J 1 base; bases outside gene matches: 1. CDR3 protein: CASSRDRDNYGYTF. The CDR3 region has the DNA TGTGCCAGTAGTAGGGACAGGGATAACTATGGCTACACCTTC.

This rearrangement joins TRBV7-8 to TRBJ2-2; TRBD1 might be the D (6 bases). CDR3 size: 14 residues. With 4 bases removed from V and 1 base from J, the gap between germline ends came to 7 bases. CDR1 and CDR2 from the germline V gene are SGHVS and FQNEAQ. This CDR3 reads CASSSDRNTGELFF. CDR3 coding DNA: TGTGCCAGCAGCTCGGACAGGAACACCGGGGAGCTGTTTTTT.

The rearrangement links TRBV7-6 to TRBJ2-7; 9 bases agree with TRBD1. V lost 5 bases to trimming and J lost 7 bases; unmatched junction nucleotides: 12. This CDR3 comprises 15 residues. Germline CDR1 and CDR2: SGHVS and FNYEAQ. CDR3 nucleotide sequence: TGTGCCAGCAGCCATACAAAGGGGACAGGGCGGGAGCAGTACTTC. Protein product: CASSHTKGTGREQYF.